Listed below are T cell receptor beta chains from one sample, sequenced in a study of T cell responses to AZD1222 COVID-19 vaccine. Data came from immunoSEQ multiplex PCR; TCRdb stores just in-frame clones and leaves some out. The sample holds 70,000 to 95,000 clones, roughly 86% seen once. Sequenced material: peripheral blood, taken on day 0 of MenACWY control vaccination. Every receptor here comes from an adult in good health. The CDR3 runs from the conserved cysteine through the conserved F or W. Fields, in order: J gene, V gene, D gene, clone size, CDR3 protein, CDR3 DNA. D genes are given only for firm matches. Not all rows give a size; the values are once, few, many and, for expanded clones, a class.

>TRBJ1-2|TRBV27|TRBD1|-
CASRATGVGYGYTF
TGTGCCAGCAGAGCGACAGGGGTTGGGTATGGCTACACCTTC
>TRBJ2-3|TRBV7-2|TRBD1|-
CASSSDRVGDTQYF
TGTGCCAGCAGCTCGGACAGGGTAGGGGATACGCAGTATTTT
>TRBJ1-5|TRBV28|-|once
CASSSPPVGQPQHF
TGTGCCAGCAGTTCCCCGCCGGTCGGTCAGCCCCAGCATTTT
>TRBJ2-3|TRBV19|-|-
CASSIRSGRDTQYF
TGTGCCAGTAGTATCCGGTCAGGACGAGATACGCAGTATTTT
>TRBJ1-2|TRBV10-3|TRBD1|-
CAISTRDRAKGYTF
TGTGCCATCAGTACCCGGGACAGGGCGAAAGGCTACACCTTC
>TRBJ2-7|TRBV3-1/TRBV3-2|-|-
CASSQDGTGTIYEQYF
TGTGCCAGCAGCCAAGATGGGACGGGGACCATTTACGAGCAGTACTTC
>TRBJ1-1|TRBV19|-|-
CASRSGGITEAFF
TGTGCCAGTAGATCCGGAGGGATCACTGAAGCTTTCTTT
>TRBJ1-3|TRBV11-1|-|-
CASSLEGGVTGNTIYF
TGTGCCAGCAGCCTCGAGGGGGGAGTCACTGGAAACACCATATATTTT
>TRBJ2-3|TRBV3-1/TRBV3-2|TRBD2|-
CASSQALAGDTDTQYF
TGTGCCAGCAGCCAAGCCCTAGCGGGGGACACAGATACGCAGTATTTT
>TRBJ1-2|TRBV13|-|-
CASSPSGSQGYGYTF
TGTGCCAGCAGCCCATCCGGGTCCCAAGGGTATGGCTACACCTTC
>TRBJ1-2|TRBV14|-|-
CASSQGANYGYTF
TGTGCCAGCAGCCAAGGCGCTAACTATGGCTACACCTTC